A single sample gave rise to the 6 T cell receptor beta chains below, sequenced in a study of cytomegalovirus exposure and HLA in healthy donors. The PCR made use of 60 Vbeta and 13 Jbeta primers. Only in-frame clones appear in the TCRdb table, and some are missing; sequencing was by immunoSEQ multiplex PCR. The sample contains approximately 130,000 clones, approximately 80% of which appear only once. Sequencing was carried out using PBMCs. The receptors come from a man aged 18 to 29 in good health and CMV-seronegative.

DNA of the CDR3: TGTGCCAGCAGCTTGCCCCGACAGAGAACGTACGAGCAGTACTTC. It is translated as CASSLPRQRTYEQYF. The chain employs TRBV5-6 and TRBJ2-7; a weak D match, TRBD1 (5 bases). Trimming removed 1 base from V and 4 bases from J, with 15 bases in between. Germline V CDR1 and CDR2: SGHDT, YYEEEE. The CDR3 loop spans 15 amino acids.

This sequence joins TRBV7-6 and TRBJ2-1; weak D call: TRBD2 (6 bases). The germline V gene has CDR1 SGHVS and CDR2 FNYEAQ. This CDR3 has 17 residues. V shed 2 bases and J shed 2 bases, with 16 bases lying between them. The chain's CDR3 is CASSLSRARGTYNEQFF. CDR3 nucleotides: TGTGCCAGCAGCTTATCAAGGGCGCGGGGAACCTACAATGAGCAGTTCTTC.

This CDR3 is CASSLESTGVYSYEQYF. The CDR3 nucleotides are TGTGCCAGCAGTTTAGAGAGTACAGGGGTATATTCCTACGAGCAGTACTTC. The chain joins TRBV28 to TRBJ2-7; 7 bases agree with TRBD1. This CDR3 region has 17 residues. Germline loops: CDR1 MDHEN, CDR2 SYDVKM. Losses at the gene ends were 2 bases for V and 1 base for J; bases not matched to a gene: 11.

The chain recombines TRBV7-9 with TRBJ2-1; D perhaps matches TRBD2 (5 bases). The germline gives CDR1 SEHNR, CDR2 FQNEAQ (reference sequence). Trimming removed 5 bases from V and 6 bases from J, with 11 bases in between. This CDR3 spans 13 amino acids. CDR3 protein: CASSLGVVNEQFF. CDR3 DNA: TGTGCCAGCAGCCTCGGGGTGGTCAATGAGCAGTTCTTC.

The V and J genes are TRBV4-1 and TRBJ1-1; 7 bases map to TRBD1. CDR1 is MGHRA and CDR2 is YSYEKL in the germline V gene. J gave up 2 bases and V 6 bases, and 9 bases lay outside the gene matches. The CDR3 spans 15 residues. For the CDR3, the DNA is TGCGCCAGCAGGCCCGAACAGGGGCCCAACACTGAAGCTTTCTTT. Translating it yields CASRPEQGPNTEAFF.

The chain has TRBV4-3 and TRBJ1-2, with 8 bases matching TRBD1. CDR1 LGHNA and CDR2 YSLEER come from the germline V gene. V shed 1 base, J shed 4 bases, and the junction held 5 bases outside the gene matches. The CDR3 consists of 15 residues. Written as DNA, the CDR3 is TGCGCCAGCAGCCAAGGAGGACAGGGCTTCTATGGCTACACCTTC. It translates to CASSQGGQGFYGYTF.